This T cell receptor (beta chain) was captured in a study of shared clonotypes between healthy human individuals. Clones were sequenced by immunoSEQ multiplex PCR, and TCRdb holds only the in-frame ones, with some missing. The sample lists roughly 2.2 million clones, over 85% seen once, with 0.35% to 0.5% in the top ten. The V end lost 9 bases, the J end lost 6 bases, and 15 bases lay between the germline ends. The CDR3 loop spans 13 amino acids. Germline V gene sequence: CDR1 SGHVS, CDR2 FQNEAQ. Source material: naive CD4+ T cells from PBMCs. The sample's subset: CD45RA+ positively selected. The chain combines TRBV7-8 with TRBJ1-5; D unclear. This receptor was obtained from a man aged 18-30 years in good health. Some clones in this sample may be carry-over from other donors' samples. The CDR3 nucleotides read TGTGCCAGGCCGGGGATTATGGGTCAGCCCCAGCATTTT. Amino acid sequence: CARPGIMGQPQHF.